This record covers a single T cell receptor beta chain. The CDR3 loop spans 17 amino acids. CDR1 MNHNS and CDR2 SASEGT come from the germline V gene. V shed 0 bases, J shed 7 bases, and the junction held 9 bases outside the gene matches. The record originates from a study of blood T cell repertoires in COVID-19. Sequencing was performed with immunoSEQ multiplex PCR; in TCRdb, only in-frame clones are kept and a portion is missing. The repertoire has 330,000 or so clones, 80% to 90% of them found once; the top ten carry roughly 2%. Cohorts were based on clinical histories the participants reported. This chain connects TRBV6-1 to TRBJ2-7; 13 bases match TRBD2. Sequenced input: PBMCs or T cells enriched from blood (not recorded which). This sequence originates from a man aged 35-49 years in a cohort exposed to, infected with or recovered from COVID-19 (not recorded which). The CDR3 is CASSEAVGTSGIGEQYF. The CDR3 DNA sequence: TGTGCCAGCAGTGAAGCAGTGGGGACTAGCGGGATCGGGGAGCAGTACTTC.